The 26 T cell receptor beta chains below were found in one sample sequenced in a study of T cell responses to AZD1222 COVID-19 vaccine. The protocol was immunoSEQ multiplex PCR, while the TCRdb copy is restricted to in-frame clones and leaves out a portion. The table has 150,000 to 190,000 clones, around 85% seen once. The sample was peripheral blood, taken after recovery from COVID-19. The receptors were gathered from an adult who had recovered from COVID-19.

The chain is built from TRBV13 and TRBJ2-7, with a weak D call TRBD2 (6 bases). Trimming left V 10 bases short and J 4 bases short, with 26 bases between. Per germline, CDR1 PRHDT and CDR2 FYEKMQ (reference sequence). The CDR3 extends over 16 amino acids. The CDR3 DNA sequence: TGTGCCAACGACATTACTGGACTAAGCGGAGAGTACGAGCAGTACTTC. Translating gives CANDITGLSGEYEQYF.

This rearrangement joins TRBV28 to TRBJ2-1, with a weak D call TRBD1 (7 bases). This CDR3 contains 15 residues. Trimming stripped 6 bases from V and 3 bases from J, with 15 bases between. The V gene's germline CDR1 is MDHEN and CDR2 SYDVKM. CDR3 nucleotides: TGTGCCAGCAGACCAAGGCAGGGGGGCTACAATGAGCAGTTCTTC. Translating it yields CASRPRQGGYNEQFF.

The chain joins TRBV6-5 to TRBJ2-7; D is tentatively TRBD1 or TRBD2 (5 bases each). V lost 0 bases and J 3 bases, leaving 12 bases between the germline ends. Looked up from germline, CDR1 is MNHEY and CDR2 is SVGAGI. This CDR3 comprises 15 residues. CDR3 coding DNA: TGTGCCAGCAGTTACTCCGGGGTTGGGGGCTACGAGCAGTACTTC. It encodes CASSYSGVGGYEQYF.

V and J are TRBV29-1 and TRBJ1-1; D is possibly TRBD1 (6 bases). Trimming removed 0 bases from V and 4 bases from J, with 9 bases in between. Germline lookup yields CDR1 SQVTM and CDR2 ANQGSEA. This CDR3 contains 13 residues. CDR3: CSVEEGASTEAFF. The CDR3 bases are TGCAGCGTTGAAGAGGGGGCTAGCACTGAAGCTTTCTTT.

The rearrangement uses TRBV7-8 and TRBJ1-2; the D gene is possibly TRBD1 (6 bases). Trimming stripped 5 bases from V and 7 bases from J, with 17 bases between. This CDR3 contains 14 residues. Germline CDR1 and CDR2: SGHVS and FQNEAQ. The CDR3 reads CASSGTLGGSGYTF. The DNA of the CDR3 is TGTGCCAGCAGCGGCACGCTTGGGGGCAGTGGCTACACCTTC. The full variable domain, rest sourced from reference TRBV7-8 and TRBJ1-2, is GAGVSQSPRYKVAKRGQDVALRCDPISGHVSLFWYQQALGQGPEFLTYFQNEAQLDKSGLPSDRFFAERPEGSVSTLKIQRTQQEDSAVYLCASSGTLGGSGYTFGSGTRLTVV.

The V and J genes are TRBV3-1 (or the pseudogene TRBV3-2) and TRBJ1-6, with D possibly TRBD1 on 5 matching bases. In germline, CDR1 is LGHDT, CDR2 YNNKEL (reference sequence). The V end was cut by 0 bases, the J end by 6 bases, with 12 bases between. The CDR3 covers 16 residues. The chain's CDR3 is CASSQELGVGNSPLHF. DNA for the CDR3: TGTGCCAGCAGCCAAGAGTTGGGGGTGGGTAATTCACCCCTCCACTTT.

This clone is a singleton in its sample. The chain recombines TRBV18 with TRBJ1-3; D uncertain. The germline CDR1 and CDR2 sequences are KGHSH and LQKENI. CDR3 size: 15 residues. Trimming pared 0 bases from V and 3 bases from J, leaving 9 bases between. CDR3: CASSPPRRVGNTIYF. Here the CDR3 DNA reads TGTGCCAGCTCACCACCTAGAAGGGTTGGAAACACCATATATTTT.

The V call is TRBV28, the J call TRBJ2-7; TRBD1 agrees at 8 bases. This CDR3 has 15 residues. J lost 3 bases, V lost 3 bases, and 7 bases had no gene match. Germline-derived CDR1 and CDR2 are MDHEN and SYDVKM. The CDR3 DNA reads TGTGCCAGCAGTTTCGGACAGGGAAATCTCTACGAGCAGTACTTC. Amino acid sequence: CASSFGQGNLYEQYF.

The chain employs TRBV27 and TRBJ2-2; D unresolved. Trimming cost V 0 bases and J 13 bases, with 12 bases left between them. The CDR3 length is 13 residues. Germline V gene data show CDR1 as MNHEY and CDR2 as SMNVEV (reference sequence). This CDR3 reads CASSLSDPWRLFF. The CDR3 nucleotides read TGTGCCAGCAGTTTATCGGACCCCTGGAGGCTGTTTTTT.

The gene calls are TRBV6-1 and TRBJ1-2; D is uncertain. Trimming removed 1 base at V and 10 bases at J, with 13 bases between. This CDR3 has 13 residues. Per the germline V gene, CDR1 is MNHNS and CDR2 is SASEGT. CDR3 in DNA: TGTGCCAGCAGTGAAGTTAGTCAACGTCCCTACACCTTC. Encoded protein: CASSEVSQRPYTF.

This chain joins TRBV6-1 and TRBJ2-7, with D perhaps TRBD2 (6 bases). The CDR3 spans 14 residues. The germline V gene encodes CDR1 MNHNS and CDR2 SASEGT. Trimming took 3 bases from V and 7 from J, leaving 16 bases between them. The DNA for the CDR3 is TGTGCCAGCAGTGACCGGCGGGAATGGGGGGAGCAGTACTTC. Its translation is CASSDRREWGEQYF.

This sequence joins TRBV10-3 and TRBJ2-3; 12 bases match TRBD2. Germline V gives CDR1 ENHRY, CDR2 SYGVKD. J gave up 0 bases and V 2 bases, and 6 bases lay outside the gene matches. This CDR3 contains 18 residues. The CDR3 protein is CAISERLAGGSSTDTQYF. DNA for the CDR3: TGTGCCATCAGTGAGAGGCTAGCGGGGGGGTCTAGCACAGATACGCAGTATTTT.

The J gene is TRBJ1-4, the V gene TRBV5-6, with 8 bases lining up with TRBD1. CDR1 and CDR2 from the germline V gene are SGHDT and YYEEEE. This CDR3 is 15 amino acids long. V trimming: 5 bases; J trimming: 8 bases; junction bases outside the gene matches: 11. CDR3: CASSRPDRGYEKLFF. The CDR3 DNA sequence: TGTGCCAGCAGTCGTCCCGACAGGGGATACGAAAAACTGTTTTTT.

This chain joins TRBV7-6 and TRBJ1-1; D gene unclear. Germline V lookup: CDR1 SGHVS, CDR2 FNYEAQ. V lost 5 bases to trimming and J lost 6 bases, with 16 bases between them. CDR3 length equals 14 residues. CDR3 sequence reads: CASSQGISGAEAFF. CDR3 bases: TGTGCCAGCAGCCAAGGGATCTCGGGTGCTGAAGCTTTCTTT.

The rearrangement joins TRBV7-9 to TRBJ2-1; D unresolved. CDR3 length: 13 amino acids. Germline lookup yields CDR1 SEHNR and CDR2 FQNEAQ (reference sequence). V dropped 0 bases and J dropped 7 bases, with 7 bases sitting between them. The CDR3 region is CASSLALGNEQFF. In DNA form, the CDR3 reads TGTGCCAGCAGCTTAGCACTGGGTAATGAGCAGTTCTTC.

The chain uses TRBV5-6 and TRBJ1-6; tentative D call: TRBD1 (5 bases). Trimming took off 3 bases at V and 8 bases at J, with 12 bases between the two ends. Germline CDR1 is SGHDT and CDR2 is YYEEEE. This CDR3 contains 14 residues. The CDR3 region is CASSSRTGDSPLHF. The DNA for the CDR3 is TGTGCCAGCAGCTCCAGGACGGGGGATTCACCCCTCCACTTT.

This chain links TRBV18 with TRBJ2-7, with 8 bases identical to TRBD1. CDR1 is KGHSH and CDR2 is LQKENI in the germline V gene. V shed 6 bases and J 11 bases; nucleotides not matched to a gene: 12. This CDR3 is 13 amino acids long. CDR3 bases: TGTGCCAGCTCGGACAGGACAGGGTGGGTGGAGTACTTC. It yields the protein CASSDRTGWVEYF. Looking up the rest from reference TRBV18 and TRBJ2-7 gives the full variable domain: NAGVMQNPRHLVRRRGQEARLRCSPMKGHSHVYWYRQLPEEGLKFMVYLQKENIIDESGMPKERFSAEFPKEGPSILRIQQVVRGDSAAYFCASSDRTGWVEYFGPGTRLTVT.

The gene calls are TRBV18 and TRBJ1-2, with 8 positions matching TRBD1. Germline loops: CDR1 KGHSH, CDR2 LQKENI. With V trimmed by 3 bases and J by 7 bases, 4 bases remained unmatched. This CDR3 spans 13 amino acids. In DNA, the CDR3 is TGTGCCAGCTCACCCTACGACAGGGGTGGCTACACCTTC. The encoded protein is CASSPYDRGGYTF.

V gene TRBV5-4 combines with J gene TRBJ1-5; a weak D match, TRBD1 (5 bases). Germline CDR1 and CDR2: SGHNT and YYREEE (reference sequence). CDR3 length: 16 residues. The V end was cut by 1 base, the J end by 5 bases, with 16 bases between. As DNA, the CDR3 is TGTGCCAGCAGCTTGCGGGGGAAGGGAGGCGATCAGCCCCAGCATTTT. This codes for CASSLRGKGGDQPQHF.

This chain links TRBV5-1 with TRBJ2-1; 14 nucleotides line up with TRBD2. The length of the CDR3 is 16 residues. V shed 4 bases and J 5 bases; nucleotides not matched to a gene: 5. From germline, CDR1 is SGHRS and CDR2 YFSETQ. For the CDR3, the DNA is TGCGCCAGCAGCGGGGGACTAGCGGGGGTTCACAATGAGCAGTTCTTC. Translation gives CASSGGLAGVHNEQFF.

The gene calls are TRBV6-2 or TRBV6-3 and TRBJ1-4; D is ambiguous. This CDR3 is built from 13 residues. V shed 3 bases and J shed 6 bases, with 8 bases lying between them. Germline V CDR1 and CDR2: MNHEY, SVGEGT. The CDR3: CASSYQVDEKLFF. As DNA, the CDR3 is TGTGCCAGCAGTTATCAGGTGGATGAAAAACTGTTTTTT.

The V call is TRBV5-4, the J call TRBJ1-6; D ambiguous. The ends were cut back, 5 bases at V and 0 bases at J, with 9 bases in the middle. The CDR3 sequence is 15 residues long. Germline V CDR1 and CDR2: SGHNT, YYREEE (reference sequence). The CDR3 bases are TGTGCCAGCAGACCGGAGAGCTCCTATAATTCACCCCTCCACTTT. It encodes CASRPESSYNSPLHF.

This clone was seen only once. The rearrangement links TRBV9 to TRBJ2-3, with TRBD2 identical over 9 bases. There are 16 residues in the CDR3. CDR1 is SGDLS, CDR2 YYNGEE, per germline. The J segment lost 5 bases and the V segment lost 2 bases, leaving 9 bases of the junction unmatched. Written as DNA, the CDR3 is TGTGCCAGCAGCGTTCCAGCGGGGGGCTCGGGAGATACGCAGTATTTT. It yields the protein CASSVPAGGSGDTQYF. Together with reference TRBV9 and TRBJ2-3, the CDR3 gives the full variable domain: DSGVTQTPKHLITATGQRVTLRCSPRSGDLSVYWYQQSLDQGLQFLIQYYNGEERAKGNILERFSAQQFPDLHSELNLSSLELGDSALYFCASSVPAGGSGDTQYFGPGTRLTVL.

Details on this clone: This clone may be a read error of a much larger clone one base away. Other DNA sequences of this sample code for an identical CDR3. The genes are TRBV3-1 (or the pseudogene TRBV3-2) and TRBJ2-7; 9 nucleotides line up with TRBD1. This CDR3 has 14 residues. The V gene's germline CDR1 is LGHDT and CDR2 YNNKEL (reference sequence). The V gene end was trimmed by 4 bases and the J gene end by 4 bases; junction bases not matched to a gene: 5. Here the CDR3 reads CASSRGTGPYEQYF. In nucleotides, the CDR3 is TGTGCCAGCAGCCGTGGGACAGGGCCGTACGAGCAGTACTTC.

The V gene is TRBV25-1, the J gene TRBJ1-2; possibly TRBD1 for D (6 bases). This CDR3 has 14 residues. CDR1 MGHDK and CDR2 SYGVNS come from the germline V gene. The V gene lost 4 bases and the J gene lost 7 bases, with 16 bases spanning the gap. The CDR3 DNA is TGTGCCAGCAGTGCTCCCTCAGGGGCGGGTGGCTACACCTTC. Translating gives CASSAPSGAGGYTF.

This chain connects TRBV23-1 to TRBJ1-3, with D tentatively TRBD1 (5 bases). TRBV23-1 is filed as an ORF, its function uncertain. This CDR3 has 16 residues. V lost 0 bases and J lost 2, with 11 bases in between. CDR3 nucleotides: TGCGCCAGCAGTCAATCTGGGGGGAATGCTGGAAACACCATATATTTT. Translated, it gives CASSQSGGNAGNTIYF.